These 2 T cell receptor beta chains were sequenced from one sample in a study of cytomegalovirus exposure and HLA in healthy donors. Use of 60 Vbeta and 13 Jbeta primers characterized the PCR. TCRdb keeps only in-frame clones here, not all; method: immunoSEQ multiplex PCR. The table has nearly 110,000 clones, about two thirds seen once. The sample comprised PBMCs. The receptors derive from a boy under 18 in good health and CMV-seronegative.

Only one count was recorded for this clone. The J gene is TRBJ2-3, the V gene TRBV5-1; 7 bases align to TRBD2. V trimming: 5 bases; J trimming: 6 bases; junction bases outside the gene matches: 6. The germline gives CDR1 SGHRS, CDR2 YFSETQ. This CDR3 spans 13 amino acids. DNA of the CDR3: TGCGCCAGCAGATGGGGGGGAGCCGATACGCAGTATTTT. Residues: CASRWGGADTQYF.

CDR3 DNA sequence: TGTGCCAGTAGGCCCCTTAGAGCGGCGGAGCGTGAGCAGTTCTTC. Translation gives CASRPLRAAEREQFF. The chain has TRBV19 and TRBJ2-1, with D possibly matching TRBD2 (5 bases). Germline CDR1 reads LNHDA; CDR2 reads SQIVND (reference sequence). The length of the CDR3 is 15 residues. V was shortened by 6 bases and J by 9 bases, with 21 bases between the two germline ends.